This TCR beta chain originates from a study of cytomegalovirus exposure and HLA in healthy donors. Overall study: Within the Caucasian-associated ancestry cluster were roughly 82% of the 398 genotyped donors. Whole-study results and caveats: Later on, a genetic analysis was performed. It linked a missense variant in DCLRE1C with V- and J-gene trimming of TCR beta. Fewer N-insertions (relative to the approximately 700-donor mean) were reportedly seen in an Asian-associated ancestry cluster in a later analysis.

About this clone: What it binds is unknown.

60 Vbeta and 13 Jbeta primers were used in PCR. Profiling relied on immunoSEQ multiplex PCR, and the TCRdb table lists in-frame clones only, not all of them. The data contain under 85,000 clones, about 76% of them seen just once; the ten biggest clones take up roughly 3.5%. The sequenced material came from PBMCs. The source of this sequence is a man aged 18-30 years in good health and CMV-seronegative.

This CDR3 reads CASSQGTGRETQYF. CDR3 nucleotide sequence: TGCGCCAGCAGCCAGGGGACAGGTCGGGAGACCCAGTACTTC. This sequence joins TRBV5-1 and TRBJ2-5, with TRBD1 identical over 8 bases. J lost 5 bases, V lost 4 bases, and 7 bases had no gene match. The CDR3 runs to 14 residues. In germline, CDR1 is SGHRS, CDR2 YFSETQ.